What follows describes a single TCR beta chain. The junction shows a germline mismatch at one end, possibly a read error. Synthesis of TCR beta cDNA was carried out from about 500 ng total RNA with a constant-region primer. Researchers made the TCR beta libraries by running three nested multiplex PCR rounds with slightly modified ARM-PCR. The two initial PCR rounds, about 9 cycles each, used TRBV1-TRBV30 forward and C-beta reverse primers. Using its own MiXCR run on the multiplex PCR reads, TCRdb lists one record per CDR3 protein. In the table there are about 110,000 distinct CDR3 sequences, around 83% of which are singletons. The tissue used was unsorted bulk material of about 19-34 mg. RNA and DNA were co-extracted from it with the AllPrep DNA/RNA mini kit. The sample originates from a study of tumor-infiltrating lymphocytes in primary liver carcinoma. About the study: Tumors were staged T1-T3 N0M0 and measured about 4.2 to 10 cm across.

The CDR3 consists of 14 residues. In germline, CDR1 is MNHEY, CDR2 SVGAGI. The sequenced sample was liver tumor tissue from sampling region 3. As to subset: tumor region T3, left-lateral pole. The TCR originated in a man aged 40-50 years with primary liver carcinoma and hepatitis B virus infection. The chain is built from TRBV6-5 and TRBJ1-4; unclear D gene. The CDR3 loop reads CVSRLVATNEKLFF. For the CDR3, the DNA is TGTGTCAGCCGCCTAGTAGCAACTAATGAAAAACTGTTTTTT.